What follows describes a single TCR beta chain. Antigen: not known. Germline V gives CDR1 MNHEY, CDR2 SVGAGI. CDR3 size: 15 residues. V was pared by 6 bases and J by 0 bases, with 8 bases of the junction left unmatched. This record comes from a study of T cell responses to AZD1222 COVID-19 vaccine. Broader study findings: Only 5 or 6 individuals given AZD1222 were seropositive at baseline. Among the donors, most were white British and more were female, and clonal diversity was possibly underestimated.

Repertoires were generated with immunoSEQ multiplex PCR, while TCRdb's copy carries only in-frame clones and drops some. The sample has under 150,000 clones, around nine tenths seen once. V is TRBV6-5 and J is TRBJ2-7; 7 bases match TRBD1. The sequence derives from an adult who received the AZD1222 COVID-19 vaccine. The input for sequencing was peripheral blood, taken 28 days after the second AZD1222 dose. CDR3 bases: TGTGCCAGCAGATTCGACAGGGCCCCCTCCTACGAGCAGTACTTC. This sequence encodes CASRFDRAPSYEQYF.